This T cell receptor (beta chain) appears in the sequencing data of a study of CD8 T cells in Susac syndrome. In the study overall: Eight or nine of the sequenced Susac syndrome patients were in remission, and more than 5 had active disease.

The CDR3 has 16 residues. V lost 6 bases to trimming and J lost 0 bases, with 15 bases between them. Per germline, CDR1 SNHLY and CDR2 FYNNEI. RNA in amounts of 0.5 to 1 ug was reverse transcribed with random hexamers. TCRdb re-derived calls from the immunoSEQ multiplex PCR reads in MiXCR, one entry per CDR3 protein. The profile shows some 130,000 distinct CDR3 sequences, just under 95% of them singletons. This rearrangement joins TRBV2 to TRBJ2-1; D is perhaps TRBD2 (6 bases). This receptor was obtained from a human donor with Susac syndrome. Material: CD8+ T cells from PBMCs. CDR3 sequence: CASSRGLTSSYNEQFF. Written as DNA, the CDR3 is TGTGCCAGCAGCCGGGGACTGACCAGCTCCTACAATGAGCAGTTCTTC.